These 23 T cell receptor beta chains originate from one sample sequenced in a study of blood T cell repertoires in COVID-19. Profiled with immunoSEQ multiplex PCR; TCRdb holds only in-frame clones, not every one. The data hold 250,000 or so clones, with around 86% observed a single time. Sequenced: PBMCs or T cells enriched from blood (not recorded which). These receptors all come from a man aged 35 to 55 who had recovered from COVID-19.

V is TRBV25-1 and J is TRBJ1-5; D uncertain. Germline loops: CDR1 MGHDK, CDR2 SYGVNS. Trimming cost V 4 bases and J 5 bases, with 12 bases left between them. This CDR3 region has 14 residues. The CDR3 spells CASSADDGYQPQHF. The CDR3 nucleotides are TGTGCCAGCAGTGCCGACGACGGGTATCAGCCCCAGCATTTT.

The V and J genes are TRBV11-2 and TRBJ2-1; D uncertain. Trimming stripped 5 bases from V and 8 bases from J, with 7 bases between. The germline gives CDR1 SGHAT, CDR2 FQNNGV. This CDR3 region has 11 residues. CDR3 residues: CASSPPDEQFF. In nucleotides, the CDR3 is TGTGCCAGCAGCCCGCCGGATGAGCAGTTCTTC.

V and J are TRBV9 and TRBJ2-5; 9 bases line up with TRBD1. With V trimmed by 3 bases and J by 5 bases, 11 bases remained unmatched. Per germline, CDR1 SGDLS and CDR2 YYNGEE. The CDR3 totals 16 residues. The CDR3 coding sequence is TGTGCCAGCAGCGCCACCCCGGGACAGGGTGGGGAGACCCAGTACTTC. Amino acids: CASSATPGQGGETQYF.

The chain employs TRBV21-1 and TRBJ2-1; the table assigns TRBD1, which was not confirmed against the DNA. TRBV21-1 is noted as a pseudogene. This CDR3 contains 16 residues. CDR3 in amino acids: CASSKRSGQGANEQFF. Here the CDR3 DNA reads TGTGCCAGCAGCAAAAGGTCCGGACAGGGGGCCAATGAGCAGTTCTTC.

The gene calls are TRBV7-2 and TRBJ1-5; no definite D call. The germline CDR1 and CDR2 sequences are SGHTA and FQGNSA. The V end lost 5 bases, the J end lost 6 bases, and 14 bases lay between the germline ends. The CDR3 is 14 amino acids. CDR3 bases: TGTGCCAGCAGCCATCCCGGAGGGAGTCAGCCCCAGCATTTT. Residues: CASSHPGGSQPQHF.

This clone was found a few times. This chain uses TRBV4-3 with TRBJ2-3, with TRBD2 matching 14 bases. Trimming removed 5 bases from V and 6 bases from J; junction bases left unmatched: 10. Germline V lookup: CDR1 LGHNA, CDR2 YSLEER. CDR3 size: 17 residues. Here the CDR3 DNA reads TGCGCCAGCAGCAGATCGACTAGCGGGGGGGCTTTGGATACGCAGTATTTT. Its translation is CASSRSTSGGALDTQYF.

This chain links TRBV15 with TRBJ2-7; 7 positions match TRBD2. Germline CDR1 reads LNHNV; CDR2 reads YYDKDF (reference sequence). This CDR3 has 15 amino acids. V lost 3 bases, J lost 3 bases, and 8 bases stayed unmatched. The CDR3 nucleotides are TGTGCCACCAGCAGTGGAGGGACTAATCGCTACGAGCAGTACTTC. This gives the protein CATSSGGTNRYEQYF.

This clone was seen a handful of times. J is TRBJ2-7 and V is TRBV18; a possible D gene is TRBD2 (5 bases). In germline, CDR1 is KGHSH, CDR2 LQKENI. This CDR3 contains 12 residues. Trimming took off 1 base at V and 7 bases at J, with 8 bases between the two ends. The DNA for the CDR3 is TGTGCCAGCTCACCACGAGAGCGGGAGCAGTACTTC. It translates to CASSPREREQYF.

The J gene is TRBJ2-1, the V gene TRBV6-5, with 8 bases identical to TRBD1. Per the germline V gene, CDR1 is MNHEY and CDR2 is SVGAGI. This CDR3 comprises 14 residues. The V segment lost 6 bases and the J segment 6 bases; nucleotides outside the gene matches: 7. Here the CDR3 DNA reads TGTGCCAGCAGCCCGGACAGGGCCGGCAATGAGCAGTTCTTC. Its protein product is CASSPDRAGNEQFF.

The rearrangement links TRBV2 to TRBJ1-3, with D hard to call. CDR1 and CDR2 (germline): SNHLY, FYNNEI. Between the trimmed V and J ends, which lost 6 bases and 10 bases, there was a span of 16 bases. The CDR3 consists of 13 residues. This chain's CDR3 is CASSPTEPRTIYF. The DNA of the CDR3 is TGTGCCAGCAGCCCAACGGAACCGAGGACCATATATTTT.

V usage is TRBV4-1 and J usage is TRBJ1-5, with 7 nucleotides matching TRBD1. This CDR3 comprises 17 residues. Germline trimming cut 1 base from V and 7 bases from J; bases unmatched to any gene: 13. Germline V gene lookup returns CDR1 MGHRA and CDR2 YSYEKL. The CDR3 loop reads CASSQGQGPIGGQPQHF. The CDR3 DNA is TGCGCCAGCAGCCAAGGACAGGGTCCGATAGGAGGCCAGCCCCAGCATTTT.

V usage is TRBV4-1 and J usage is TRBJ2-1, with D perhaps matching TRBD2 (5 bases). From germline, CDR1 is MGHRA and CDR2 YSYEKL. Trimming stripped 2 bases from V and 3 bases from J, with 14 bases between. The CDR3 has 16 amino acids. As DNA, the CDR3 is TGCGCCAGCAGCCAATCCCTAGCCCTTCTCTACAATGAGCAGTTCTTC. Protein: CASSQSLALLYNEQFF.

The chain uses TRBV7-2 and TRBJ2-1; tentatively, D is TRBD2 (6 bases). Germline V CDR1 and CDR2: SGHTA, FQGNSA. Trimming removed 8 bases at V and 6 bases at J, with 20 bases between. The CDR3 has 15 residues. Here the CDR3 DNA reads TGTGCCAGCTCACAGATGCGGGGCATAATCAATGAGCAGTTCTTC. Translating it yields CASSQMRGIINEQFF.

V is TRBV4-1 and J is TRBJ2-5, with 9 bases identical to TRBD1. This CDR3 is built from 16 residues. Germline CDR1 MGHRA, CDR2 YSYEKL. V was pared by 1 base and J by 5 bases, with 8 bases of the junction left unmatched. The CDR3 region has the DNA TGCGCCAGCAGCCAAGGGGGCCACAGGGGGCTCGAGACCCAGTACTTC. This translates into CASSQGGHRGLETQYF.

The chain is built from TRBV3-1 (or the pseudogene TRBV3-2) and TRBJ1-4; 7 bases match TRBD1. Germline CDR1 is LGHDT and CDR2 is YNNKEL (reference sequence). The CDR3 extends over 15 amino acids. The J segment lost 14 bases and the V segment lost 0 bases, leaving 12 bases of the junction unmatched. The CDR3 DNA follows: TGTGCCAGCAGCCAAGACAGGGGGGAACGTCTGGGTCTGTTTTTT. Its protein product is CASSQDRGERLGLFF.

The table lists this clone with a count of one. The chain joins TRBV27 to TRBJ2-2; 9 bases line up with TRBD1. The germline V gene encodes CDR1 MNHEY and CDR2 SMNVEV (reference sequence). CDR3 length: 15 amino acids. The junction had 0 bases not matched to a gene; V was cut back by 2 bases and J by 2 bases. CDR3 DNA: TGTGCCAGCAGTTTAACAGGGGGCAACACCGGGGAGCTGTTTTTT. Residues: CASSLTGGNTGELFF.

The chain carries TRBV7-2 and TRBJ2-3, with 8 bases lining up with TRBD2. V was pared by 5 bases and J by 1 base, with 5 bases of the junction left unmatched. This CDR3 is built from 15 residues. Germline assignment: CDR1 SGHTA and CDR2 FQGNSA. The CDR3 DNA reads as TGTGCCAGCAGCCCGGGACTAGGTGGCACAGATACGCAGTATTTT. Residues: CASSPGLGGTDTQYF.

The CDR3 DNA is TGCGCCAGCAGCAGGAGCGGGGGCGGGCTTGAGCAGTTCTTC. Translated, it gives CASSRSGGGLEQFF. The chain combines TRBV5-1 with TRBJ2-1; TRBD2 matches 8 bases. V trimming: 4 bases; J trimming: 9 bases; junction bases outside the gene matches: 9. The CDR3 covers 14 residues. Germline CDR1 reads SGHRS; CDR2 reads YFSETQ.

The rearrangement links TRBV5-1 to TRBJ1-4; 8 bases line up with TRBD1. V shed 4 bases, J shed 6 bases, and the junction held 8 bases outside the gene matches. The CDR3 covers 15 residues. Per the germline V gene, CDR1 is SGHRS and CDR2 is YFSETQ. The CDR3 sequence: CASSMTGAGDEKLFF. Here the CDR3 DNA reads TGCGCCAGCAGCATGACAGGGGCGGGGGATGAAAAACTGTTTTTT.

The V call is TRBV18, the J call TRBJ2-7; 13 bases fit TRBD2. Trimming removed 6 bases from V and 7 bases from J; junction bases left unmatched: 6. Germline assignment: CDR1 KGHSH and CDR2 LQKENI. The CDR3 spans 14 residues. The chain's CDR3 is CASSTSGGADEQYF. CDR3 bases: TGTGCCAGCTCTACTAGCGGGGGGGCGGATGAGCAGTACTTC.

This sequence joins TRBV5-1 and TRBJ2-3; 8 nucleotides agree with TRBD1. The length of the CDR3 is 16 residues. With 5 bases clipped from V and 8 bases from J, the junction kept 16 bases outside the gene matches. Germline V gives CDR1 SGHRS, CDR2 YFSETQ. The CDR3 here is CASRIGTGPLQGTQYF. The CDR3 DNA reads as TGCGCCAGCAGGATTGGGACAGGACCCTTGCAAGGTACGCAGTATTTT.

In nucleotides, the CDR3 is TGTGCCAGCAGTCGGGGGGACTACTCCTACGAGCAGTACTTC. Protein sequence: CASSRGDYSYEQYF. This chain connects TRBV27 to TRBJ2-7; 7 positions agree with TRBD2. V was pared by 5 bases and J by 0 bases, with 4 bases of the junction left unmatched. CDR3 length equals 14 residues. Germline V CDR1 and CDR2: MNHEY, SMNVEV (reference sequence).

This clone was observed a handful of times. The rearrangement uses TRBV9 and TRBJ2-1; D is perhaps TRBD1 (6 bases). Between the trimmed V and J ends, which lost 0 bases and 9 bases, there was a span of 10 bases. The CDR3 is made up of 13 amino acids. Germline loops: CDR1 SGDLS, CDR2 YYNGEE. In DNA form, the CDR3 reads TGTGCCAGCAGCGTAGCTGGGGGCTTTGAGCAGTTCTTC. It codes for CASSVAGGFEQFF.